One and the same sample provided the 8 T cell receptor beta chains below, sequenced in a study of T cells in Graves' hyperthyroidism and ophthalmopathy. Researchers took RNA transcripts and amplified the TCR beta CDR3 regions from them. First-round RT-PCR of the TCR CDR3 relied on the HTBI primer set. TCRdb independently ran MiXCR on the multiplex PCR reads; one entry per CDR3 protein. The table records 730,000 or so distinct CDR3 sequences, around 20% of them present only once. Sequencing was carried out using blood. The receptors were gathered from a woman between 45 and 60 years old with Graves' hyperthyroidism that later progressed to Graves' ophthalmopathy.

This clonotype came up a few times. The chain has TRBV9 and TRBJ2-2; maybe TRBD1 (6 bases). Per the germline V gene, CDR1 is SGDLS and CDR2 is YYNGEE. The CDR3 covers 15 residues. With 2 bases removed from V and 6 bases from J, the gap between germline ends came to 14 bases. Here the CDR3 reads CASSVQGRKSGELFF. CDR3 in DNA: TGTGCCAGCAGCGTCCAGGGGAGAAAGTCCGGGGAGCTGTTTTTT.

With regard to this clonotype: A much larger clone differs by one base, so this may be a read error. As the CDR3 is not closed by the conserved phenylalanine or tryptophan, this likely results from a read error. This chain links TRBV7-3 with TRBJ2-1; weak D call: TRBD2 (5 bases). This CDR3 comprises 15 residues. Germline V gives CDR1 SGHTA, CDR2 FQGTGA. V lost 5 bases, J lost 4 bases, and 15 bases lay in between. The CDR3 is CASSPQGGQYNEQFL. The CDR3, as DNA: TGTGCCAGCAGCCCGCAAGGCGGGCAATACAATGAGCAGTTCCTC.

As for this clonotype: A much larger clone lies one base from this, so it may be a read error. In nucleotides, the CDR3 is TGTGCCAGCAGCTTGTCGGGCTTGTCCCACAATGAGCAGTTCTTC. Translation gives CASSLSGLSHNEQFF. The chain is built from TRBV5-5 and TRBJ2-1, with no clear D. Germline values: CDR1 SGHKS, CDR2 YYEKEE (reference sequence). V was shortened by 1 base and J by 5 bases, with 13 bases between the two germline ends. The CDR3 extends over 15 amino acids. Using reference TRBV5-5 and TRBJ2-1 for the parts outside the CDR3, the full variable domain is DAGVTQSPTHLIKTRGQQVTLRCSPISGHKSVSWYQQVLGQGPQFIFQYYEKEERGRGNFPDRFSARQFPNYSSELNVNALLLGDSALYLCASSLSGLSHNEQFFGPGTRLTVL.

This clonotype has just a few counts. The chain combines TRBV5-5 with TRBJ1-5; possible D gene TRBD1, 5 bases. Trimming stripped 2 bases from V and 6 bases from J, with 15 bases between. Germline values: CDR1 SGHKS, CDR2 YYEKEE (reference sequence). The CDR3 covers 15 residues. CDR3 sequence: CASSFGTEVSQPQHF. The CDR3 DNA follows: TGTGCCAGCAGCTTTGGGACCGAAGTTTCTCAGCCCCAGCATTTT.

This clonotype was seen a few times. The chain is built from TRBV29-1 and TRBJ2-3, with 9 bases fitting TRBD2. Germline loops: CDR1 SQVTM, CDR2 ANQGSEA. With 4 bases clipped from V and 3 bases from J, the junction kept 8 bases outside the gene matches. The CDR3 is 15 amino acids. The CDR3 coding sequence is TGCAGCGTTGCTACCGGGACTAGCCCGACAGATACGCAGTATTTT. This encodes CSVATGTSPTDTQYF.

The rearrangement uses TRBV5-1 and TRBJ2-2, with a weak D call TRBD1 (6 bases). The CDR3 is 17 residues long. Germline CDR1 is SGHRS and CDR2 is YFSETQ. The V and J ends lost 2 bases and 1 base respectively, with 15 bases between them. The CDR3 nucleotides read TGCGCCAGCAGCTTTTCTTCCGGGACACTGAACACCGGGGAGCTGTTTTTT. Translating gives CASSFSSGTLNTGELFF.

This clonotype was counted between two and nine times. The chain employs TRBV19 and TRBJ1-5, with 7 positions matching TRBD1. The trim removed 1 base at V and 5 bases at J, leaving 5 bases unmatched. Germline CDR1 LNHDA, CDR2 SQIVND (reference sequence). This CDR3 contains 15 residues. The CDR3 region has the DNA TGTGCCAGTAGTATAGTACAGGGGAAGGATCAGCCCCAGCATTTT. Its protein product is CASSIVQGKDQPQHF. The complete variable domain, with remaining parts taken from reference TRBV19 and TRBJ1-5, reads DGGITQSPKYLFRKEGQNVTLSCEQNLNHDAMYWYRQDPGQGLRLIYYSQIVNDFQKGDIAEGYSVSREKKESFPLTVTSAQKNPTAFYLCASSIVQGKDQPQHFGDGTRLSIL.

This clonotype was detected ten times or more. The chain employs TRBV11-2 and TRBJ1-4, with D unresolved. The germline V and J ends were trimmed by 6 bases and 3 bases, with 14 bases remaining between them. The CDR3 has 15 residues. The germline gives CDR1 SGHAT, CDR2 FQNNGV. CDR3 protein: CASSPPRAANEKLFF. CDR3 nucleotides: TGTGCCAGCAGTCCACCCCGGGCAGCTAATGAAAAACTGTTTTTT. The entire variable domain, with the rest obtained from reference TRBV11-2 and TRBJ1-4, is as follows: EAGVAQSPRYKIIEKRQSVAFWCNPISGHATLYWYQQILGQGPKLLIQFQNNGVVDDSQLPKDRFSAERLKGVDSTLKIQPAKLEDSAVYLCASSPPRAANEKLFFGSGTQLSVL.